This TCR beta chain was recovered during a study of blood T cell repertoires in COVID-19. For the study at large: Donors in the United States, Italy and Spain gave samples during acute or convalescent COVID-19. PBMCs, B-cell-depleted T cells, or T cells were the source of the cDNA or gDNA that made up the material.

Original analysis: Quantification of nucleated cells was approximated via reference gene primer amplification. Measured with immunoSEQ multiplex PCR; TCRdb has only the in-frame clones, and not every one. From that table come the V and J calls and clone size; the DNA was used to work out D and trimming. The sample holds around 250,000 clones, about 86% seen once. Trimming at V came to 5 bases and at J to 5 bases, leaving 2 bases not matched to a gene. CDR3 size: 12 residues. Germline CDR1 MNHEY, CDR2 SVGAGI. This receptor was identified in a man older than 75 with acute or convalescent COVID-19. The V call is TRBV6-5, the J call TRBJ2-5; 7 positions agree with TRBD2. The sample taken for sequencing was peripheral blood. The CDR3 coding sequence is TGTGCCAGCAGTAGCGGGGAGGAGACCCAGTACTTC. Amino acid sequence: CASSSGEETQYF.